A selection of T cell receptor beta chains follows, all from one sample in a study of blood T cells in healthy people across ages. TCRdb fed the 5' RACE reads into MiXCR, producing one record per CDR3 protein. This table has about a million distinct CDR3 sequences, roughly two fifths appearing once. The sample taken for sequencing was blood. These TCRs come from a man younger than 35 in good health. CDR3s include the opening cysteine and the closing phenylalanine or tryptophan. Fields, in order: clone size, D gene, V gene, J gene, CDR3 protein, CDR3 DNA. D genes are given only for firm matches. The size entry is marked missing in some rows and otherwise reads once, few, many or a size class.

-	-	TRBV6-5	TRBJ1-4	CASRTNPGVAEKLFF	TGTGCCAGCAGGACGAACCCCGGGGTGGCCGAAAAACTGTTTTTT
-	-	TRBV10-3	TRBJ2-3	CAISESPGARGDTQYF	TGTGCCATCAGTGAGTCGCCCGGCGCCCGGGGAGATACGCAGTATTTT
-	-	TRBV4-2	TRBJ2-2	CASSPTQARYTGELFF	TGTGCCAGCAGCCCGACCCAAGCCAGATACACCGGGGAGCTGTTTTTT
few	-	TRBV28	TRBJ2-5	CASSQFRRGPFYNEQYF	TGTGCCAGCAGCCAATTCCGCCGGGGCCCCTTCTACAATGAGCAGTACTTC
-	-	TRBV11-2	TRBJ2-3	CASSPIPLTDTQYF	TGTGCCAGCAGCCCGATACCCCTCACAGATACGCAGTATTTT
-	TRBD1	TRBV27	TRBJ1-2	CASSSATGGYGYTF	TGTGCCAGCAGTTCCGCGACAGGGGGCTATGGCTACACCTTC
few	TRBD1	TRBV6-6	TRBJ1-5	CASRQGQYSNQPQHF	TGTGCCAGCAGACAGGGGCAGTATAGCAATCAGCCCCAGCATTTT
-	TRBD1	TRBV20-1	TRBJ1-1	CSAPPGAGGNTEAFF	TGCAGTGCTCCACCCGGGGCAGGGGGGAACACTGAAGCTTTCTTT
few	-	TRBV20-1	TRBJ1-2	CSARDPGTNYGYTF	TGCAGTGCTAGAGATCCGGGTACAAACTATGGCTACACCTTC
few	-	TRBV20-1	TRBJ1-5	CSARDFVKGNQPQHF	TGCAGTGCTAGAGATTTTGTGAAGGGGAATCAGCCCCAGCATTTT
few	-	TRBV7-2	TRBJ1-2	CASSLGDSYYGHTF	TGTGCCAGCAGCTTAGGCGACAGTTACTATGGCCACACCTTC
-	-	TRBV25-1	TRBJ1-2	CASSESSTPTVYGYTF	TGTGCCAGCAGTGAATCCTCCACTCCGACTGTTTATGGCTACACCTTC
-	-	TRBV2	TRBJ1-1	CASNGKEGRAMNTEAFF	TGTGCCAGCAACGGAAAGGAAGGGAGGGCAATGAACACTGAAGCTTTCTTT
once	-	TRBV9	TRBJ2-5	CASSVEVSVNEQYF	TGTGCCAGCAGCGTAGAAGTTAGCGTGAATGAGCAGTACTTC
-	-	TRBV7-2	TRBJ1-2	CASSFSTIHQGRNYGYTF	TGTGCCAGCAGCTTTTCCACTATTCATCAGGGGCGTAACTATGGCTACACCTTC
few	TRBD1	TRBV2	TRBJ1-5	CASSGQGVRNQPQHF	TGTGCCAGCAGTGGACAGGGAGTGCGCAATCAGCCCCAGCATTTT
-	-	TRBV18	TRBJ1-4	CASSPVSNRRGEKLFF	TGTGCCAGCTCACCCGTCAGTAATCGGAGGGGTGAAAAACTGTTTTTT
-	-	TRBV14	TRBJ2-3	CASSPPDRGWNTQYF	TGTGCCAGCAGCCCCCCCGACCGGGGATGGAATACGCAGTATTTT
-	-	TRBV6-4	TRBJ2-1	CPSSPTKEDGAAEQFF	TGTCCCAGCAGTCCCACGAAAGAGGACGGGGCGGCCGAGCAGTTCTTC
few	TRBD1	TRBV5-6	TRBJ2-1	CASSPLGGDRGSGYNEQFF	TGTGCCAGCAGCCCTTTGGGGGGAGACAGGGGGTCGGGTTACAATGAGCAGTTCTTC
few	TRBD1	TRBV6-2/TRBV6-3	TRBJ2-5	CASKGTGGYEQYF	TGTGCCAGCAAAGGGACAGGGGGCTATGAGCAGTACTTC
-	-	TRBV10-2	TRBJ1-5	CASSETGKNQPQHF	TGCGCCAGCAGTGAAACAGGGAAAAATCAGCCCCAGCATTTT
-	-	TRBV5-1	TRBJ2-5	CASSPGGLTQETQYF	TGCGCCAGCAGCCCCGGGGGACTGACACAAGAGACCCAGTACTTC
-	TRBD1	TRBV2	TRBJ2-1	CASRRDRTDYNEQFF	TGTGCCAGCAGAAGGGACAGGACAGACTACAATGAGCAGTTCTTC
-	-	TRBV28	TRBJ1-2	CASSRLPDGSYGYTF	TGTGCCAGCAGTAGGCTGCCCGACGGATCCTATGGCTACACCTTC
-	-	TRBV4-1	TRBJ1-1	CASGHNGNINTEAFF	TGCGCCAGCGGCCATAACGGGAACATAAACACTGAAGCTTTCTTT
-	-	TRBV29-1	TRBJ1-1	CSVQPGGNTEAFF	TGCAGCGTTCAACCCGGGGGGAACACTGAAGCTTTCTTT
-	TRBD2	TRBV6-6	TRBJ2-3	CASSYPGGDGDTQYF	TGTGCCAGCAGTTACCCGGGGGGGGACGGAGATACGCAGTATTTT
-	-	TRBV18	TRBJ2-5	CASSPEQYNEQYF	TGTGCCAGCTCACCGGAACAGTACAATGAGCAGTACTTC
few	TRBD1	TRBV4-1	TRBJ2-3	CASSIDRVAQYF	TGCGCCAGCAGCATTGACAGGGTAGCGCAGTATTTT
few	-	TRBV4-1	TRBJ2-3	CASSQDISPAPQYF	TGCGCCAGCAGCCAAGATATTAGTCCGGCCCCGCAGTATTTT
-	-	TRBV28	TRBJ1-4	CATLEGGANEKLFF	TGTGCCACCCTCGAAGGGGGAGCTAATGAAAAACTGTTTTTT
-	-	TRBV7-3	TRBJ1-1	CASSSFGSSRDTEAFF	TGTGCCAGCAGCTCCTTTGGTAGTTCCCGGGACACTGAAGCTTTCTTT
few	-	TRBV4-3	TRBJ2-7	CASSQDFGGGKSYEQYF	TGCGCCAGCAGCCAAGATTTTGGGGGCGGAAAATCCTACGAGCAGTACTTC
few	-	TRBV7-2	TRBJ1-5	CASSLQGGAGYSNQPQHF	TGTGCCAGCAGCTTACAAGGAGGGGCAGGGTATAGCAATCAGCCCCAGCATTTT
few	-	TRBV11-2	TRBJ1-2	CASSLEPSPIYGYTF	TGTGCCAGCAGCTTAGAACCCTCGCCGATCTATGGCTACACCTTC
-	-	TRBV29-1	TRBJ1-1	CSPSRDGAEAFF	TGCAGCCCGAGCCGGGACGGGGCTGAAGCTTTCTTT
-	-	TRBV4-2	TRBJ2-2	CASSQDREGALTRELFF	TGTGCCAGCAGCCAAGATAGGGAGGGGGCCCTCACCAGGGAGCTGTTTTTT
-	-	TRBV20-1	TRBJ1-2	CSAKRVGSYGYTF	TGCAGTGCTAAACGGGTAGGGTCCTATGGCTACACCTTC
-	-	TRBV6-5	TRBJ1-4	CASSSTGFSEKLFF	TGTGCCAGCAGCTCCACAGGGTTTTCTGAAAAACTGTTTTTT
-	-	TRBV20-1	TRBJ2-7	CSVSAVSSYEQYF	TGCAGTGTAAGTGCGGTGAGCTCCTACGAGCAGTACTTC
-	-	TRBV9	TRBJ2-3	CASSVVALLYTDTQYF	TGTGCCAGCAGCGTAGTGGCACTTCTCTACACAGATACGCAGTATTTT
few	-	TRBV7-8	TRBJ2-3	CASSLDRPLTDTQYF	TGTGCCAGCAGCCTTGACAGACCCCTCACAGATACGCAGTATTTT
-	-	TRBV10-3	TRBJ2-4	CATRSGAKNIQYF	TGTGCCACACGGAGCGGAGCCAAAAACATTCAGTACTTC
few	TRBD1	TRBV10-3	TRBJ2-3	CAIRGQVRTDTQYF	TGTGCCATCAGAGGACAGGTCAGAACAGATACGCAGTATTTT
-	TRBD1	TRBV12-3/TRBV12-4	TRBJ1-2	CASSRTGRNDYTF	TGTGCCAGCAGTCGGACAGGGAGGAACGACTACACCTTC
-	-	TRBV2	TRBJ1-3	CASSEGDDGNTIYF	TGTGCCAGCAGTGAGGGGGATGATGGAAACACCATATATTTT
-	-	TRBV7-9	TRBJ2-5	CASSTFVGEQYF	TGTGCCAGCAGCACCTTCGTAGGGGAGCAGTACTTC